This is a list of T cell receptor beta chains from one sample in a study of blood T cell repertoires in COVID-19. Using immunoSEQ multiplex PCR, the repertoire was profiled, and TCRdb retains in-frame clones only, with some absent. The table records roughly 150,000 clones, around four fifths of them present only once. Sequences were obtained from PBMCs or T cells enriched from blood (not recorded which). The receptor source for this set is a woman aged 45-65 years who had recovered from COVID-19. CDR3s include the opening cysteine and the closing phenylalanine or tryptophan. Fields, in order: V gene, J gene, D gene, clone size, CDR3 protein, CDR3 DNA. A D gene is named only where the DNA matches it firmly. Some rows mark clone size as missing; the rest say once, few, many or name a class of expanded clone.

TRBV27	TRBJ1-1	NA	NA	CASSLNRYTEAFF	TGTGCCAGCAGTTTAAACAGGTACACTGAAGCTTTCTTT
TRBV18	TRBJ1-5	TRBD1	NA	CASSPPPGQGQPQHF	TGTGCCAGCTCACCGCCACCGGGACAGGGGCAGCCCCAGCATTTT
TRBV5-6	TRBJ1-5	NA	NA	CASIPAGRRQPQHF	TGTGCCAGCATCCCCGCGGGGCGCAGGCAGCCCCAGCATTTT
TRBV4-1	TRBJ2-1	TRBD2	NA	CASSQDGVAGRYNEQFF	TGCGCCAGCAGCCAAGATGGAGTAGCGGGAAGATACAATGAGCAGTTCTTC
TRBV7-7	TRBJ2-2	TRBD1	once	CAVTGGILGTGELFF	TGTGCGGTTACAGGGGGCATTTTGGGCACCGGGGAGCTGTTTTTT
TRBV19	TRBJ1-3	TRBD1	NA	CASSSDREDTIYF	TGTGCCAGTAGTTCCGACAGGGAAGACACCATATATTTT
TRBV15	TRBJ1-2	NA	NA	CATSRGGPGGGYTF	TGTGCCACCAGCAGAGGTGGCCCGGGGGGTGGCTACACCTTC
TRBV2	TRBJ1-4	TRBD1	few	CASRKQGGNGEKLFF	TGTGCCAGCAGAAAACAGGGGGGGAATGGAGAAAAACTGTTTTTT
TRBV6-2/TRBV6-3	TRBJ1-5	NA	NA	CASSWRTHSNQPQHF	TGTGCCAGCAGTTGGAGGACCCATAGCAATCAGCCCCAGCATTTT
TRBV7-2	TRBJ1-2	TRBD1	NA	CASSTRTGVGYTF	TGTGCCAGCAGCACAAGGACAGGGGTAGGCTACACCTTC
TRBV3-1/TRBV3-2	TRBJ1-3	NA	few	CASSQGSGGGNTIYF	TGTGCCAGCAGCCAGGGTTCGGGGGGTGGAAACACCATATATTTT
TRBV2	TRBJ2-1	TRBD2	few	CASRGLARGQFF	TGTGCCAGCAGGGGACTAGCGCGGGGGCAGTTCTTC
TRBV2	TRBJ1-5	NA	NA	CASKGDSGQPQHF	TGTGCCAGCAAAGGTGATTCAGGACAGCCCCAGCATTTT
TRBV6-5	TRBJ1-1	NA	NA	CASRQQSVSTEAFF	TGTGCCAGCAGACAACAGTCCGTGAGCACTGAAGCTTTCTTT
TRBV6-5	TRBJ2-5	TRBD2	few	CASSSSGGAGTQYF	TGTGCCAGCAGCTCTAGCGGGGGGGCCGGGACCCAGTACTTC
TRBV2	TRBJ1-3	NA	many	CASSGASLAGNTIYF	TGTGCCAGCAGTGGTGCGAGTTTGGCTGGAAACACCATATATTTT
TRBV30	TRBJ1-6	TRBD1	few	CAWNSRRGPSYNSPLHF	TGTGCCTGGAATTCGCGCAGGGGGCCCTCCTATAATTCACCCCTCCACTTT
TRBV4-1	TRBJ1-1	NA	NA	CASSQGPVRGNTEAFF	TGCGCCAGCAGCCAAGGGCCCGTTCGAGGGAACACTGAAGCTTTCTTT
TRBV4-1	TRBJ1-4	NA	few	CASSHRTDTTNEKLFF	TGCGCCAGCAGCCATCGGACAGATACAACTAATGAAAAACTGTTTTTT
TRBV2	TRBJ2-7	NA	NA	CASSGYGSYEQYF	TGTGCCAGCAGTGGGTACGGTTCCTACGAGCAGTACTTC
TRBV7-9	TRBJ2-7	TRBD1	NA	CASSFSTGSSYEQYF	TGTGCCAGCAGCTTTTCGACAGGGAGCTCCTACGAGCAGTACTTC
TRBV30	TRBJ1-6	NA	NA	CAWSVGRAGDSPLHF	TGTGCCTGGAGTGTTGGTCGGGCAGGGGATTCACCCCTCCACTTT
TRBV18	TRBJ2-2	TRBD1	NA	CASSPPTGGTGELFF	TGTGCCAGCTCACCACCAACAGGGGGCACCGGGGAGCTGTTTTTT
TRBV7-3	TRBJ1-3	NA	NA	CASSLDTSGGNTIYF	TGTGCCAGCAGCCTGGACACTAGCGGTGGAAACACCATATATTTT
TRBV5-5	TRBJ1-5	NA	NA	CASRPEGQSNQPQHF	TGTGCCAGCAGGCCCGAAGGACAGTCCAATCAGCCCCAGCATTTT
TRBV4-2	TRBJ1-4	NA	NA	CASSPWGGTNEKLFF	TGTGCCAGCAGCCCATGGGGGGGGACTAATGAAAAACTGTTTTTT
TRBV5-1	TRBJ2-5	TRBD2	NA	CASSLLAGGPGTQYF	TGCGCCAGCAGCCTACTAGCGGGGGGTCCAGGGACCCAGTACTTC
TRBV15	TRBJ2-1	TRBD2	NA	CATSTDRGGYNEQFF	TGTGCCACCAGCACAGACCGGGGGGGTTACAATGAGCAGTTCTTC
TRBV29-1	TRBJ1-3	TRBD1	NA	CSVHDRGNSGNTIYF	TGCAGCGTGCACGACAGGGGAAACTCTGGAAACACCATATATTTT
TRBV5-5	TRBJ2-3	NA	few	CASSRDSSTDTQYF	TGTGCCAGCAGCAGAGACAGTAGCACAGATACGCAGTATTTT
TRBV28	TRBJ1-5	NA	NA	CASRRGGQGQPQHF	TGTGCCAGCAGGAGGGGGGGGCAGGGCCAGCCCCAGCATTTT
TRBV7-9	TRBJ2-2	TRBD1	NA	CASSFSDREIPANTGELFF	TGTGCCAGCAGCTTTTCAGACAGGGAAATCCCCGCGAACACCGGGGAGCTGTTTTTT
TRBV28	TRBJ1-2	TRBD1	few	CASSSYSRQGSYGYTF	TGTGCCAGCAGTTCATACTCAAGACAGGGCTCCTATGGCTACACCTTC
TRBV5-1	TRBJ2-5	TRBD2	NA	CASSSRLAEKETQYF	TGCGCCAGCAGCTCGAGGCTAGCGGAGAAAGAGACCCAGTACTTC
TRBV10-3	TRBJ2-3	TRBD1	NA	CAISGGTGKPSTDTQYF	TGTGCCATCAGTGGGGGGACAGGCAAACCTAGCACAGATACGCAGTATTTT
TRBV18	TRBJ2-1	TRBD1	once	CASSPGGQGQFF	TGTGCCAGCTCACCGGGCGGACAGGGGCAGTTCTTC
TRBV11-2	TRBJ2-1	TRBD1	few	CASSRDRGRNEQFF	TGTGCCAGCAGCCGGGACAGGGGAAGGAATGAGCAGTTCTTC
TRBV11-3	TRBJ2-2	NA	NA	CASSPGGQGSGELFF	TGTGCCAGCAGCCCAGGGGGGCAGGGATCCGGGGAGCTGTTTTTT
TRBV19	TRBJ1-2	NA	NA	CASSIGVNYGYTF	TGTGCCAGTAGTATCGGGGTGAACTATGGCTACACCTTC
TRBV7-9	TRBJ1-1	NA	large	CASSLASTGAEAFF	TGTGCCAGCAGCTTAGCATCGACAGGAGCAGAAGCTTTCTTT
TRBV4-1	TRBJ1-5	TRBD1	few	CASSPGGQGATVVVYNQPQHF	TGCGCCAGCAGCCCGGGGGGACAGGGGGCAACGGTGGTCGTTTACAATCAGCCCCAGCATTTT
TRBV5-1	TRBJ1-1	NA	NA	CASSFTGQNTEAFF	TGCGCCAGCAGCTTCACAGGGCAGAACACTGAAGCTTTCTTT
TRBV27	TRBJ1-2	TRBD1	NA	CASSLEATGVYGYTF	TGTGCCAGCAGTTTAGAGGCAACAGGGGTCTATGGCTACACCTTC
TRBV2	TRBJ2-5	NA	once	CASSEGLGETQYF	TGTGCCAGCAGTGAGGGGCTAGGGGAGACCCAGTACTTC
TRBV30	TRBJ1-2	TRBD1	NA	CAWTGTANYGYTF	TGTGCCTGGACCGGGACAGCTAACTATGGCTACACCTTC
TRBV5-1	TRBJ1-6	NA	NA	CASSIGQNNSPLHF	TGCGCCAGCAGCATCGGACAGAATAATTCACCCCTCCACTTT
TRBV5-5	TRBJ1-1	TRBD1	NA	CASSGWTGYEAFF	TGTGCCAGCAGCGGTTGGACAGGGTATGAAGCTTTCTTT
TRBV19	TRBJ1-2	NA	NA	CASSPYTGLTF	TGTGCCAGTAGTCCATACACAGGGCTTACCTTC
TRBV28	TRBJ2-1	TRBD2	NA	CASSLGTSGPYNEQFF	TGTGCCAGCAGTTTAGGGACTAGCGGGCCATACAATGAGCAGTTCTTC
TRBV29-1	TRBJ2-7	TRBD1	NA	CSVIAHPGQGTSYSYEQYF	TGCAGCGTTATCGCACACCCGGGACAGGGGACTTCCTACTCCTACGAGCAGTACTTC
TRBV5-1	TRBJ1-6	TRBD1	NA	CASSEDRAKNSPLHF	TGCGCCAGCAGCGAGGACAGGGCTAAGAATTCACCCCTCCACTTT
TRBV6-1	TRBJ2-7	NA	NA	CASSEAGSYEQYF	TGTGCCAGCAGTGAGGCAGGTTCCTACGAGCAGTACTTC
TRBV5-6	TRBJ2-5	TRBD2	NA	CASTVSGVETQYF	TGTGCCAGCACCGTTAGCGGGGTTGAGACCCAGTACTTC
TRBV11-2	TRBJ1-3	NA	NA	CASSLQVLTFSSGNTIYF	TGTGCCAGCAGCTTACAGGTCCTAACCTTTTCCTCTGGAAACACCATATATTTT
TRBV10-1	TRBJ2-5	TRBD2	NA	CASTSGGQETQYF	TGCGCCAGCACAAGCGGGGGGCAAGAGACCCAGTACTTC
TRBV5-1	TRBJ2-2	TRBD1	NA	CASKGQGLDTGELFF	TGCGCCAGCAAGGGACAGGGTCTGGACACCGGGGAGCTGTTTTTT
TRBV5-1	TRBJ2-1	NA	few	CASSSNYNEQFF	TGCGCCAGCAGCTCAAATTACAATGAGCAGTTCTTC
TRBV28	TRBJ2-5	NA	few	CASSSGLFWETQYF	TGTGCCAGCAGTTCGGGACTCTTCTGGGAGACCCAGTACTTC